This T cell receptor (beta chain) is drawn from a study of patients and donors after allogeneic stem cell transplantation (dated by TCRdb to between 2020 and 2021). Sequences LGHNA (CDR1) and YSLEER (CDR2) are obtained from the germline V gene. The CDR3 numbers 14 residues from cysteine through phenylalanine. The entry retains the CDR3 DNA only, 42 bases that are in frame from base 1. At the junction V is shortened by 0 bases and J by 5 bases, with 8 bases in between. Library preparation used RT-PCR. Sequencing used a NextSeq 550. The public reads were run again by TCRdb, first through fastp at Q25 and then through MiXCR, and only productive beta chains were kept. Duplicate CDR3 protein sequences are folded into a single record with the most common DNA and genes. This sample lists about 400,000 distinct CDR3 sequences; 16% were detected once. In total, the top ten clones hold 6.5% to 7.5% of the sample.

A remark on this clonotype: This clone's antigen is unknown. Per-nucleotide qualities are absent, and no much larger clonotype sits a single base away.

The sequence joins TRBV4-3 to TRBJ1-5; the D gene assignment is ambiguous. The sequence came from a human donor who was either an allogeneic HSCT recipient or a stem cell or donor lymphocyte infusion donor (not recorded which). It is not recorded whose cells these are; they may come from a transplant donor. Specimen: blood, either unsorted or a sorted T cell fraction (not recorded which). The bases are TGCGCCAGCAGCCAAGACTGGGAGGATCAGCCCCAGCATTTT. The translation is CASSQDWEDQPQHF.